Listed here are 21 T cell receptor beta chains from one sample, sequenced in a study of T cell responses to AZD1222 COVID-19 vaccine. Data came from immunoSEQ multiplex PCR; TCRdb stores just in-frame clones and leaves some out. Here the sample spans 150,000 to 200,000 clones, 85% to 90% being singletons. The sequenced sample was peripheral blood, obtained on day 0 of MenACWY control vaccination. These receptors originate from an adult in good health.

V usage is TRBV5-1 and J usage is TRBJ1-1; D ambiguous. The V gene's germline CDR1 is SGHRS and CDR2 YFSETQ. This CDR3 comprises 14 residues. Between the trimmed V and J ends, which lost 0 bases and 5 bases, there was a span of 11 bases. The CDR3 DNA is TGCGCCAGCAGCTTGGCCACGACATCAACTGAAGCTTTCTTT. The encoded protein is CASSLATTSTEAFF.

Only one count was recorded for this clone. The V call is TRBV11-2, the J call TRBJ2-7, with unresolved D. Germline CDR1 and CDR2: SGHAT and FQNNGV. The V end lost 5 bases, the J end lost 3 bases, and 14 bases lay between the germline ends. The CDR3 runs to 14 residues. As DNA, the CDR3 is TGTGCCAGCAGCCAACCTCGACAACTCTACGAGCAGTACTTC. Translating it yields CASSQPRQLYEQYF.

The V gene is TRBV10-3, the J gene TRBJ1-2; 7 nucleotides line up with TRBD1. The germline V gene encodes CDR1 ENHRY and CDR2 SYGVKD. The CDR3 is made up of 15 amino acids. V was clipped by 5 bases and J by 4 bases; unmatched bases: 10. The CDR3 reads CAISSGQESFYGYTF. The CDR3 DNA sequence: TGTGCCATCAGTAGCGGACAGGAGAGTTTCTATGGCTACACCTTC.

This clone is a singleton in its sample. At the DNA level, this CDR3 is encoded by other sequences in the same sample as well. The chain uses TRBV6-4 and TRBJ2-3; 7 nucleotides align to TRBD2. After removal of 2 bases from V and 1 base from J, the junction contained 0 bases not matched to a gene. The CDR3 runs to 14 residues. Germline V gene lookup returns CDR1 MRHNA and CDR2 SNTAGT. For the CDR3, the DNA is TGTGCCAGCAGTGACGGGGGGGGCACAGATACGCAGTATTTT. Translating gives CASSDGGGTDTQYF.

This clone was seen just once. V is TRBV12-3 or TRBV12-4 and J is TRBJ2-3; D possibly corresponds to TRBD2 (6 bases). The CDR3 consists of 13 residues. V was shortened by 7 bases and J by 8 bases, with 16 bases between the two germline ends. Here the CDR3 DNA reads TGTGCCAGCACGTCCGGTGGGGGGAGTACGCAGTATTTT. Its translation: CASTSGGGSTQYF.

This clone turned up a few times. This rearrangement joins TRBV4-3 to TRBJ1-5; possible D gene TRBD1, 5 bases. V was trimmed by 0 bases and J by 10 bases, leaving 19 bases between them. CDR1 is LGHNA and CDR2 is YSLEER in the germline V gene. This CDR3 has 16 amino acids. CDR3 region: CASSQDLRDPRDPQHF. DNA of the CDR3: TGCGCCAGCAGCCAAGATCTCAGGGATCCCAGAGACCCCCAGCATTTT.

The chain uses TRBV5-1 and TRBJ2-7, with TRBD2 identical over 8 bases. This CDR3 has 14 residues. Unmatched junction bases numbered 2, after V lost 0 bases and J lost 3 bases. The germline gives CDR1 SGHRS, CDR2 YFSETQ. The CDR3 DNA sequence: TGCGCCAGCAGCTTGGTAGGGACTAGCTACGAGCAGTACTTC. It is translated as CASSLVGTSYEQYF.

The chain recombines TRBV5-1 with TRBJ1-1, with TRBD1 as a possible D gene (6 bases). The V and J ends lost 4 bases and 6 bases respectively, with 19 bases between them. Germline V lookup: CDR1 SGHRS, CDR2 YFSETQ. CDR3 length equals 15 residues. As DNA, the CDR3 is TGCGCCAGCAGCCCCGAAGGGGGGCGAGTCTCTGAAGCTTTCTTT. Amino acids: CASSPEGGRVSEAFF.

The chain combines TRBV5-1 with TRBJ1-4; 7 positions match TRBD1. The CDR3 is 14 residues long. J gave up 8 bases and V 6 bases, and 10 bases lay outside the gene matches. Germline lookup yields CDR1 SGHRS and CDR2 YFSETQ. CDR3 amino acids: CASTSTGSSEKLFF. CDR3 DNA sequence: TGCGCCAGCACCTCGACAGGGTCCAGCGAAAAACTGTTTTTT.

The count of this clone is one. J is TRBJ1-2 and V is TRBV28; D call uncertain. With 3 bases removed from V and 7 bases from J, the gap between germline ends came to 6 bases. The CDR3 totals 11 residues. Per the germline V gene, CDR1 is MDHEN and CDR2 is SYDVKM. The CDR3: CASSFKGGYTF. The CDR3 nucleotides are TGTGCCAGCAGTTTTAAGGGTGGCTACACCTTC.

The gene calls are TRBV29-1 and TRBJ1-1; D is unclear. The V and J ends lost 3 bases and 1 base respectively, with 6 bases between them. CDR3 length equals 12 residues. Germline V CDR1 and CDR2: SQVTM, ANQGSEA. The CDR3 DNA is TGCAGCGTTGAGGGGAAGAACACTGAAGCTTTCTTT. It translates to CSVEGKNTEAFF.

This sequence joins TRBV6-5 and TRBJ1-2, with 7 positions matching TRBD1. With V trimmed by 7 bases and J by 3 bases, 11 bases remained unmatched. The germline V gene encodes CDR1 MNHEY and CDR2 SVGAGI. The CDR3 loop spans 15 amino acids. CDR3 in amino acids: CASTKSRDRHYGYTF. CDR3 sequence (DNA): TGTGCCAGCACAAAGAGCCGGGACAGACACTATGGCTACACCTTC.

As to this clone: At one end the junction does not follow the germline gene, possibly because of a read error. V usage is TRBV29-1 and J usage is TRBJ1-4; a weak D match, TRBD1 (6 bases). Per germline, CDR1 SQVTM and CDR2 ANQGSEA. CDR3 length: 11 amino acids. CDR3 loop: CSIETGEKLFF. CDR3 nucleotides: TGCAGCATTGAGACAGGCGAAAAACTGTTTTTT.

The genes are TRBV30 and TRBJ1-5, with 10 positions matching TRBD1. Germline CDR1 is GTSNPN and CDR2 is SVGIG (reference sequence). The CDR3 runs 16 residues. V shed 2 bases, J shed 6 bases, and the junction held 10 bases outside the gene matches. CDR3 coding DNA: TGTGCCTGGAGTAACTTAGGGACAGGGGAAGGTCAGCCCCAGCATTTT. Protein product: CAWSNLGTGEGQPQHF.

V is TRBV30 and J is TRBJ1-1; 7 positions agree with TRBD1. This CDR3 has 13 residues. The V segment lost 4 bases and the J segment 7 bases; nucleotides outside the gene matches: 9. The germline V gene has CDR1 GTSNPN and CDR2 SVGIG (reference sequence). The CDR3 here is CAWIGQGVGEAFF. CDR3 nucleotides: TGTGCCTGGATAGGGCAGGGGGTCGGTGAAGCTTTCTTT.

As concerns this clone: At one boundary the junction diverges from the germline segment, which might be a read error. This rearrangement joins TRBV2 to TRBJ2-5; D not resolved. CDR3 size: 10 residues. In germline, CDR1 is SNHLY, CDR2 FYNNEI. CDR3: CASREETQYF. For the CDR3, the DNA is TGTGCCAGCAGGGAAGAGACCCAGTACTTC.

The gene calls are TRBV6-1 and TRBJ2-3; D unresolved. Germline V gene data show CDR1 as MNHNS and CDR2 as SASEGT. CDR3 length equals 13 residues. Trimming pared 3 bases from V and 8 bases from J, leaving 12 bases between. The CDR3, as DNA: TGTGCCAGCAGTGACCCCAGGTGGAGTACGCAGTATTTT. Amino acids: CASSDPRWSTQYF.

This clone appeared once. This chain uses TRBV29-1 with TRBJ2-3; tentative D call: TRBD2 (6 bases). Germline V gene data show CDR1 as SQVTM and CDR2 as ANQGSEA. The CDR3 loop spans 14 amino acids. V lost 7 bases and J 4 bases, leaving 18 bases between the germline ends. The CDR3 DNA sequence: TGCAGCGGAGGTGGAGGGGAAGTCGCAGATACGCAGTATTTT. This gives the protein CSGGGGEVADTQYF.

This chain joins TRBV5-1 and TRBJ2-1, with 7 bases lining up with TRBD1. The CDR3 consists of 14 residues. V trimming: 0 bases; J trimming: 3 bases; junction bases outside the gene matches: 0. CDR1 and CDR2 from the germline V gene are SGHRS and YFSETQ. The CDR3 nucleotides are TGCGCCAGCAGCTTGGGACAGGGCTACAATGAGCAGTTCTTC. Amino acid sequence: CASSLGQGYNEQFF. The variable domain in full, completed from reference TRBV5-1 and TRBJ2-1, reads KAGVTQTPRYLIKTRGQQVTLSCSPISGHRSVSWYQQTPGQGLQFLFEYFSETQRNKGNFPGRFSGRQFSNSRSEMNVSTLELGDSALYLCASSLGQGYNEQFFGPGTRLTVL.

The CDR3 region is CAWSGQGDSGANVLTF. CDR3 nucleotide sequence: TGTGCCTGGAGCGGACAGGGTGACTCTGGGGCCAACGTCCTGACTTTC. J is TRBJ2-6 and V is TRBV30; 8 bases line up with TRBD1. The ends lost 3 bases at V and 0 bases at J; junction bases unmatched: 4. This CDR3 contains 16 residues. Germline V gene data show CDR1 as GTSNPN and CDR2 as SVGIG (reference sequence). The complete variable domain, with remaining parts taken from reference TRBV30 and TRBJ2-6, reads SQTIHQWPATLVQPVGSPLSLECTVEGTSNPNLYWYRQAAGRGLQLLFYSVGIGQISSEVPQNLSASRPQDRQFILSSKKLLLSDSGFYLCAWSGQGDSGANVLTFGAGSRLTVL.

The chain has TRBV7-2 and TRBJ1-6; no clear D gene. This CDR3 spans 16 amino acids. V dropped 3 bases and J dropped 7 bases, with 16 bases sitting between them. Per the germline V gene, CDR1 is SGHTA and CDR2 is FQGNSA. DNA for the CDR3: TGTGCCAGCAGCTTGACCACTGACGGGTGGAATTCACCCCTCCACTTT. Protein sequence: CASSLTTDGWNSPLHF. The full variable domain, completed using reference TRBV7-2 and TRBJ1-6, is GAGVSQSPSNKVTEKGKDVELRCDPISGHTALYWYRQSLGQGLEFLIYFQGNSAPDKSGLPSDRFSAERTGGSVSTLTIQRTQQEDSAVYLCASSLTTDGWNSPLHFGNGTRLTVT.